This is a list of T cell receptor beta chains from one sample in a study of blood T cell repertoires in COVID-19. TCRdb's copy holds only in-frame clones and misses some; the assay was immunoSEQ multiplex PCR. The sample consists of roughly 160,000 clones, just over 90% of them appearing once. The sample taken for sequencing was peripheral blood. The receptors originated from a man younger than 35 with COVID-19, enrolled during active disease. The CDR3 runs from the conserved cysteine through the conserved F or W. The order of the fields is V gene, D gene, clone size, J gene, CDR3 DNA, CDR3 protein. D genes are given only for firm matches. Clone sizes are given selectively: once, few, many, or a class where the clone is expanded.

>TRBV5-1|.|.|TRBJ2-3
TGCGCCAGCAGCCGGGACTCCACAGATACGCAGTATTTT
CASSRDSTDTQYF
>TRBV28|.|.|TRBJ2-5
TGTGCCAGCAGTTTTGCGGGAAACAAAGAGACCCAGTACTTC
CASSFAGNKETQYF
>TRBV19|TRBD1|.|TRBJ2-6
TGTGCCAGTACCACCGGGACAGGGGGCTCTGGGGCCAACGTCCTGACTTTC
CASTTGTGGSGANVLTF
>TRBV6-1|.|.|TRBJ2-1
TGTGCCAGCAGTGGCCCCGGGACTTCCTCCTACAATGAGCAGTTCTTC
CASSGPGTSSYNEQFF
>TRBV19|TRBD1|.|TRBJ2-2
TGTGCCAGTAGTATCCTGAGACAGGGGGCGGGGAACACCGGGGAGCTGTTTTTT
CASSILRQGAGNTGELFF
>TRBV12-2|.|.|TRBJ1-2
TGTGCAAGTCGCTTAGGGGCCCCCCCGGGGGAATCCAACTATGGCTACACCTTC
CASRLGAPPGESNYGYTF
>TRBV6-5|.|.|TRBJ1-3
TGTGCCAGCAGTTACGGAGTCCACTCTGGAAACACCATATATTTT
CASSYGVHSGNTIYF
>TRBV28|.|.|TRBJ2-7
TGTGCCAGCAGTGTTTTCTTCTACGAGCAGTACTTC
CASSVFFYEQYF
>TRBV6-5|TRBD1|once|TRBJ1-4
TGTGCCAGCAACTTTAGGGGGCGCGGTGAAAAACTGTTTTTT
CASNFRGRGEKLFF
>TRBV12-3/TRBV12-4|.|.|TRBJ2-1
TGTGCCAGCAGCCGGGACACAACATATGAGCAGTTCTTC
CASSRDTTYEQFF
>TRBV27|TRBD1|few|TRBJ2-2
TGTGCCAGCAGTTGGGACAGGGTTCCCGGGGAGCTGTTTTTT
CASSWDRVPGELFF
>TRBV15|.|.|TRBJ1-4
TGTGCCACACAGGGATCGACCGCAACTAATGAAAAACTGTTTTTT
CATQGSTATNEKLFF
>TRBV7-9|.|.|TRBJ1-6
TGTGCCAGCAGCTTTGAGGGTTCACCCCTCCACTTT
CASSFEGSPLHF
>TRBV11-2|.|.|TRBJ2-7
TGTGCCAGCAGCTTGACCGGGACAAAGACCTACGAGCAGTACTTC
CASSLTGTKTYEQYF
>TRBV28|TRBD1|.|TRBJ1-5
TGTGCCAGCAGTCTGCCACAGGGGAATAGCAATCAGCCCCAGCATTTT
CASSLPQGNSNQPQHF
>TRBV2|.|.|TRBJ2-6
TGTGCCAGCAGGTACAAAGCGATCCGCACTGGGGCCAACGTCCTGACTTTC
CASRYKAIRTGANVLTF
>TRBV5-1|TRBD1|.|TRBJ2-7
TGCGCCAGCAGCTTGCAGGGACAGGGAGGTCACGAGCAGTACTTC
CASSLQGQGGHEQYF
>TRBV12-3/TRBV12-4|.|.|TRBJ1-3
TGTGCCAGCAGGTCCAGCTCTGGAAACACCATATATTTT
CASRSSSGNTIYF
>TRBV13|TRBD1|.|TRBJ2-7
TGTGCCAGCAGCTTAGGATGGGACAGGGGAACCTACGAGCAGTACTTC
CASSLGWDRGTYEQYF
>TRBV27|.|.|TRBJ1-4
TGTGCCAGCAGTTTATGGGGGGGAGGAAAACTGCTTTTT
CASSLWGGGKLLF
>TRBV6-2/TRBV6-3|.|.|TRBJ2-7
TGTGCCAGCAGTTACGGGCTTTTGGTCGAGCAGTACTTC
CASSYGLLVEQYF
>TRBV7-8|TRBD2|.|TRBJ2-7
TGTGCCAGCAGCTTCCGACGGGAGGTATTCTACGAGCAGTACTTC
CASSFRREVFYEQYF
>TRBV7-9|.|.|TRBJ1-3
TGTGCCAGCAGCCCCGCCCAGGGCCTAACCTCTGGAAACACCATATATTTT
CASSPAQGLTSGNTIYF
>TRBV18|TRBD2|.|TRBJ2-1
TGTGCCAGCTCTATCAGACTAGCGGGGGTCTACAATGAGCAGTTCTTC
CASSIRLAGVYNEQFF
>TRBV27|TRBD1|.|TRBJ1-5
TGTGCCAGCAGTTTATCACAGGGGAGAAGGCCCCAGCATTTT
CASSLSQGRRPQHF
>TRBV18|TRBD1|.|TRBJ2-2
TGTGCCAGCTCACAACAGGGGATCGCCGGGGAGCTGTTTTTT
CASSQQGIAGELFF
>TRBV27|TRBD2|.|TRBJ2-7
TGTGCCAGCAGTTGGGCTAGCGGGACCCTCTACGAGCAGTACTTC
CASSWASGTLYEQYF
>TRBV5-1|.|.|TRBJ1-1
TGCGCCAGCAGCTTGTCGACAGTTATGAACACTGAAGCTTTCTTT
CASSLSTVMNTEAFF
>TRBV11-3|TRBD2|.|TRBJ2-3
TGTGCCAGCAGCCCCCGGGGACTAGCCGCAGATACGCAGTATTTT
CASSPRGLAADTQYF
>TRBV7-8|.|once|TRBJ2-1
TGTGCCAGCAGCTCGGGATCCCAAAGGGTTGAGCAGTTCTTC
CASSSGSQRVEQFF
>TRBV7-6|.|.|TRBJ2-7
TGTGCCAGCAGCTTAGTGGCGGGGACCGAGCAGTACTTC
CASSLVAGTEQYF
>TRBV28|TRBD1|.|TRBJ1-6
TGTGCCAGCAGCCGCCGGGACAGATATAATTCACCCCTCCACTTT
CASSRRDRYNSPLHF
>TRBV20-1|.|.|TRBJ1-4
TGCAGTGCTAGTAGGGCAGGGTCAGACGAAAAACTGCTTTTT
CSASRAGSDEKLLF
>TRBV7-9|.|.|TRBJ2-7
TGTGCCAGCAGCTTAGTAGGGGATTTCCACGAGCAGTACTTC
CASSLVGDFHEQYF
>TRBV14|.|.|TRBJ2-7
TGTGCCAGCAGCCCGGGGTTCCGTAGGGAGCAGTACTTC
CASSPGFRREQYF